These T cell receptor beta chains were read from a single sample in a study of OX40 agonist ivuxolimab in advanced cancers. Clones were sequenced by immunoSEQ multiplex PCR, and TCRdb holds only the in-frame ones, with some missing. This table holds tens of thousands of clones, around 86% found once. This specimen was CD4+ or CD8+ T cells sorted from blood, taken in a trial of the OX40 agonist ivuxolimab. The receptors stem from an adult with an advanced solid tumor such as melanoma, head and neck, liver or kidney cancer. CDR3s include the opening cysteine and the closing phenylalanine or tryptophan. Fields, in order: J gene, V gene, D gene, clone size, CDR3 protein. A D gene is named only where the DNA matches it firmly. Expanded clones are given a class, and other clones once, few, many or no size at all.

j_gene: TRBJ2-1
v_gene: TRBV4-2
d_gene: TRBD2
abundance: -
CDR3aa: CASSQEGRLAGEYNEQFF

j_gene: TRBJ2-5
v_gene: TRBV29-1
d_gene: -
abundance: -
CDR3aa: CSAMAGIGRETQYF

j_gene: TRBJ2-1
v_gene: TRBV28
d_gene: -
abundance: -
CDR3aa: CASSLLAYEQFF

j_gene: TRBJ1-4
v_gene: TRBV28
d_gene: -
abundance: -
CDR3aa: CASSLLETTNEKLFF

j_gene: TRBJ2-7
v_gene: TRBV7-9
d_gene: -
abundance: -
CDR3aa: CASSLVEGAGESSYEQYF

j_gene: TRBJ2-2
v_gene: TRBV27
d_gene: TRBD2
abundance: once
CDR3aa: CASNLRTSGGELFF

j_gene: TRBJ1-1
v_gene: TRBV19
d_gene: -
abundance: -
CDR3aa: CASSIGGTNTEAFF

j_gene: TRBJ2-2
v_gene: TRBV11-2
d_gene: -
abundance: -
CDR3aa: CASSQFSGELFF

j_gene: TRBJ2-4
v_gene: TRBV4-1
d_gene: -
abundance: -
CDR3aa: CASSQSGGLAKNIQYF

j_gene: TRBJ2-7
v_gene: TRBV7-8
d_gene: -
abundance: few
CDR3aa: CASSLDRVAYEQYF

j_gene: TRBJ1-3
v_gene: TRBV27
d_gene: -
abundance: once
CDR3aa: CASSDRQAGNTIYF

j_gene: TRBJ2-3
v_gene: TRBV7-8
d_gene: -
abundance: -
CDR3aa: CASSTPGRGDTQYF

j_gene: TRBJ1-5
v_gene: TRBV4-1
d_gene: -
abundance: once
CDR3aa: CASSQEGGDISNQPQHF

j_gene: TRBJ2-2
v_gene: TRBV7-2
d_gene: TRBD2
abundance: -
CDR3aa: CASSLGAGGLAGEAGELFF

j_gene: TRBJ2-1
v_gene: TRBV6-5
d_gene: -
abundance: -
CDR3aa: CASSYYSGNEQFF

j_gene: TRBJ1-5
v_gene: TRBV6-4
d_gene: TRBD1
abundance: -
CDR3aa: CASSDSRGLGQPQHF

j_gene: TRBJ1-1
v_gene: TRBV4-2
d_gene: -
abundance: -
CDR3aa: CASSQLLEGWNTEAFF

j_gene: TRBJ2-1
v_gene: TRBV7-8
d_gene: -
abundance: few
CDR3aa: CASSLAGTYNEQFF

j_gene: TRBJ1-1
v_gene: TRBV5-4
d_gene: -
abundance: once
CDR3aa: CASSQESDRTTEAFF

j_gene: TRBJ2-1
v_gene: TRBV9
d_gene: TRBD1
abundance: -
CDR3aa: CASSVGTGNEQFF

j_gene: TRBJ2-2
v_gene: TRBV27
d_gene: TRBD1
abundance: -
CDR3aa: CASSLGQGTGELFF

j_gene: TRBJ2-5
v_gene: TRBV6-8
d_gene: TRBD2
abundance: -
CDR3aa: CASSYGRRGGWGGQETQYF

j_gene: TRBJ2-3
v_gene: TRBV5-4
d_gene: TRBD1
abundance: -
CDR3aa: CASSPGTGGTDTQYF

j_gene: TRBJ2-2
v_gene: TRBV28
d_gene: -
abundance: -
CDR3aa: CASSSILRTGSNTGELFF

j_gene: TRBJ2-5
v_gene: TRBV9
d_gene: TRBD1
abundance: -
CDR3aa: CASSHGQGSQETQYF

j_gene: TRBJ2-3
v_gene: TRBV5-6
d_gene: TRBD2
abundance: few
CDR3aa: CASSLGLASYTDTQYF

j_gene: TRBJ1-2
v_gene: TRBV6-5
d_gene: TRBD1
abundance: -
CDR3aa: CATTGIDGYTF

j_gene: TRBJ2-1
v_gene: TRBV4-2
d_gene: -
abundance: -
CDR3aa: CASSPGEEQFF

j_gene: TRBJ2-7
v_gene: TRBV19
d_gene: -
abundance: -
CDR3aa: CASSTDGLNYEQYF

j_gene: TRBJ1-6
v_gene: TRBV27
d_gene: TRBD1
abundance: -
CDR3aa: CASSWTGTGYNSPLHF

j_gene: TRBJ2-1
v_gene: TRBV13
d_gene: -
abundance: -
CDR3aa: CASSLRDHSYIEQFF

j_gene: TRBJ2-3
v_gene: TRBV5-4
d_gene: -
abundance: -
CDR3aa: CASSWLAELSTDTQYF

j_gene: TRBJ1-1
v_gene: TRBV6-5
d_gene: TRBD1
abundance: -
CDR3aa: CASSLGQGNTEAFF